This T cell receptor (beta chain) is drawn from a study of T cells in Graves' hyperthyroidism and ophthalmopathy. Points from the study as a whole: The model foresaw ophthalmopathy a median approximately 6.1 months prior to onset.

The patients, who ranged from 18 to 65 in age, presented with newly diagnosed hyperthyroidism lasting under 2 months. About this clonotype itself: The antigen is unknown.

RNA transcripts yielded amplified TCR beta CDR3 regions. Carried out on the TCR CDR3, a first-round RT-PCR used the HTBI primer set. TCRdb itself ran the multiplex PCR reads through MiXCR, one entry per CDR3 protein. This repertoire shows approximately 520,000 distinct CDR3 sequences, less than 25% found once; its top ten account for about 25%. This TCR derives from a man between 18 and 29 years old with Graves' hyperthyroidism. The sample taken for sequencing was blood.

This CDR3 reads CASSNEGDAGELFF. For the CDR3, the DNA is TGTGCCAGCAGCAATGAAGGGGATGCCGGGGAGCTGTTTTTT. The chain couples TRBV13 to TRBJ2-2; possibly TRBD1 for D (5 bases). Trimming removed 5 bases at V and 6 bases at J, with 13 bases between. There are 14 residues in the CDR3. Germline V gene data show CDR1 as PRHDT and CDR2 as FYEKMQ (reference sequence).